These 4 T cell receptor beta chains were sequenced from one sample in a study of blood T cells in healthy people across ages. The second PCR ran about 6 to 12 cycles with a sample-barcoded 5' primer and J-beta primers. TCRdb processed the 5' RACE reads anew with MiXCR; each CDR3 protein has one entry. The sample includes 800,000 to 1,000,000 distinct CDR3 sequences, about 44% of them seen just once. The sequenced sample was blood. The receptors here all came from a man younger than 40 in good health.

About this clonotype itself: The junction differs from germline at one of its ends, possibly a read error. V is TRBV28 and J is TRBJ1-2, with no clear D. From germline, CDR1 is MDHEN and CDR2 SYDVKM. The CDR3 has 15 residues. The CDR3 region is CASRALDSYNYGYIF. The CDR3 DNA reads as TGTGCCAGCAGGGCCTTAGACTCCTATAACTATGGCTACATCTTC.

This rearrangement joins TRBV7-2 to TRBJ2-1, with D perhaps TRBD2 (5 bases). The germline V and J ends were trimmed by 3 bases and 7 bases, with 16 bases remaining between them. CDR1 and CDR2 from the germline V gene are SGHTA and FQGNSA. This CDR3 comprises 15 residues. In DNA, the CDR3 is TGTGCCAGCAGCTTCGGGATTAGTCCGGGGAATGAGCAGTTCTTC. Protein: CASSFGISPGNEQFF.

This clonotype was counted only a few times. The chain uses TRBV6-5 and TRBJ2-1; TRBD1 aligns across 10 bases. This CDR3 comprises 15 residues. V gave up 6 bases and J gave up 2 bases; unmatched junction bases: 4. The germline V gene has CDR1 MNHEY and CDR2 SVGAGI. CDR3 in DNA: TGTGCCAGCAGGCCCGGGACAGGGGCCTACAATGAGCAGTTCTTC. It codes for CASRPGTGAYNEQFF.

The chain employs TRBV2 and TRBJ2-4, with TRBD1 matching 8 bases. Matching the DNA end better, TRBJ2-7 makes the J call doubtful. From germline, CDR1 is SNHLY and CDR2 FYNNEI. The CDR3 has 15 residues. The CDR3: CASSEVGTGGGEQYF. The DNA for the CDR3 is TGTGCCAGCAGTGAAGTAGGGACAGGAGGCGGCGAGCAGTACTTC.